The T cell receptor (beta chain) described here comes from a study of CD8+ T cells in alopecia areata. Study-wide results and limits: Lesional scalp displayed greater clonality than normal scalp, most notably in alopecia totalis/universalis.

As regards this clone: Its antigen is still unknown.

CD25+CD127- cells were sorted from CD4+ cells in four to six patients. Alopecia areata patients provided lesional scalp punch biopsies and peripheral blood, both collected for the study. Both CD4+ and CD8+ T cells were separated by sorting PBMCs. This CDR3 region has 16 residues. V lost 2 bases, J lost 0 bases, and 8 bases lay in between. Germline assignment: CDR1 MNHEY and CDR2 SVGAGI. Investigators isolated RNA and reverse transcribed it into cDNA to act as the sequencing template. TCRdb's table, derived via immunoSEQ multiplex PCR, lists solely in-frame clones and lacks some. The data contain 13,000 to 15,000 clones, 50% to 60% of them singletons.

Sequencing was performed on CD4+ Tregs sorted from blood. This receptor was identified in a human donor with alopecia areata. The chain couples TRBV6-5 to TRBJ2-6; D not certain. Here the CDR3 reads CASSYGFLSGANVLTF. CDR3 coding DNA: TGTGCCAGCAGTTACGGATTCCTCTCTGGGGCCAACGTCCTGACTTTC.